Sequencing of this T cell receptor beta chain was carried out in a study of CD8 T cells in ankylosing spondylitis. In this sample, this clonotype turned up many times. Germline V gene data show CDR1 as MNHEY and CDR2 as SVGAGI. Trimming cost V 0 bases and J 7 bases, with 12 bases left between them. This CDR3 has 14 residues. Each CDR3 protein is one row after TCRdb ran MiXCR on the 5' RACE reads. The sample has 100,000 to 150,000 distinct CDR3 sequences, around 7% seen once; the top ten hold 10% to 15%. The specimen was blood, either unsorted or a sorted T cell fraction (not recorded which). This clonotype was obtained from a male donor with ankylosing spondylitis or in good health (not recorded which). The chain recombines TRBV6-5 with TRBJ2-5; TRBD2 might be the D (6 bases). CDR3 region: CASSYSRGGVTQYF. CDR3 nucleotide sequence: TGTGCCAGCAGTTACTCGCGGGGAGGAGTGACCCAGTACTTC.